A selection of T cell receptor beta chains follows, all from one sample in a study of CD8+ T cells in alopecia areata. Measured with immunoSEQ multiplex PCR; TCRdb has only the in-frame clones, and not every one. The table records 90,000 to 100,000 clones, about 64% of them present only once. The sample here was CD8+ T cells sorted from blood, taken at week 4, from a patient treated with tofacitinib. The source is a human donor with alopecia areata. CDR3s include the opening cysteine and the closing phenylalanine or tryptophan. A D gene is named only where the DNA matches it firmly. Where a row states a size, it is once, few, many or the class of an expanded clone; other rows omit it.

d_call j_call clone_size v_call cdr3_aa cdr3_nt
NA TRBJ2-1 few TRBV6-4 CASSDSSYNEQFF TGTGCCAGCAGTGACAGCTCCTACAATGAGCAGTTCTTC
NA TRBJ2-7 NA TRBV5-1 CASSLHTSLSLEQYF TGCGCCAGCAGCTTACACACTAGCCTCTCTCTCGAGCAGTACTTC
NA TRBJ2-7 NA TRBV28 CASSLRGILSYEQYF TGTGCCAGCAGTTTACGTGGGATTCTCTCCTACGAGCAGTACTTC
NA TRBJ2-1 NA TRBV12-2 CASRFNAGVAFSSYNEQFF TGTGCAAGTCGCTTTAATGCAGGGGTGGCCTTCAGCTCCTACAATGAGCAGTTCTTC
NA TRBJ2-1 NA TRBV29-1 CSVEDLGKGNEQFF TGCAGCGTTGAAGATCTGGGGAAGGGCAATGAGCAGTTCTTC
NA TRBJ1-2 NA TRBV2 CASSPGFGAYYGYTF TGTGCCAGCAGCCCTGGGTTCGGGGCCTACTATGGCTACACCTTC
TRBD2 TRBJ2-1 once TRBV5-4 CASSLVSLAGRNEQFF TGTGCCAGCAGCTTGGTCTCCCTAGCGGGGAGGAATGAGCAGTTCTTC
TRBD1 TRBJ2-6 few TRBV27 CASRIRGQGNSGANVLTF TGTGCCAGCCGTATCAGGGGACAGGGAAACTCTGGGGCCAACGTCCTGACTTTC
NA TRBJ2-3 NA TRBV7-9 CASSLPIGQHRTDTQYF TGTGCCAGCAGCTTACCGATTGGACAGCACCGCACAGATACGCAGTATTTT
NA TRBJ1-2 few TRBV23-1 CASKGWGYTF TGCGCCAGTAAAGGCTGGGGCTACACCTTC
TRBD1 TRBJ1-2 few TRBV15 CATSRDRTGAYGYTF TGTGCCACCAGCAGGGATCGGACAGGAGCCTATGGCTACACCTTC
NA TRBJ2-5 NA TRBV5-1 CASSYTGLKETQYF TGCGCCAGCAGCTACACAGGACTTAAAGAGACCCAGTACTTC
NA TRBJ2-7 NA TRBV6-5 CASSDSWGAGEQYF TGTGCCAGCAGTGATTCGTGGGGCGCGGGCGAGCAGTATTTC
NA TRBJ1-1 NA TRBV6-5 CASTGTLNTEAFF TGTGCCAGCACCGGGACACTGAACACTGAAGCTTTCTTT
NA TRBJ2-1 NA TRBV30 CAWSVGVGRGADEQFF TGTGCCTGGAGTGTAGGTGTTGGTAGGGGAGCGGATGAGCAGTTCTTC
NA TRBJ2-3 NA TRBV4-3 CASSQESMGADTQYF TGCGCCAGCAGCCAAGAATCGATGGGTGCAGATACGCAGTATTTT
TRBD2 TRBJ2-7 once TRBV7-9 CASSLAPGRLYEQYF TGTGCCAGCAGCTTAGCGCCCGGGAGGCTCTACGAGCAGTACTTC
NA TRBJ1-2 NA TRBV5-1 CASSDSLSYGYTF TGCGCCAGCAGTGACAGCCTCTCCTATGGCTACACCTTC
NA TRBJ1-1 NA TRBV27 CASSLDPWTEAFF TGTGCCAGCAGTCTGGACCCTTGGACTGAAGCTTTCTTT
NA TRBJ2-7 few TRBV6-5 CASSYSGKSSYEQYF TGTGCCAGCAGTTACTCGGGGAAGAGCTCCTACGAGCAGTACTTC
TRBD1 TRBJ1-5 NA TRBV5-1 CASSLGDRELDEQPQHF TGCGCCAGCAGCTTGGGGGACAGGGAACTTGATGAACAGCCCCAGCATTTT
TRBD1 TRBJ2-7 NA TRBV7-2 CASSLSGTGRYEQYF TGTGCCAGCAGCTTATCAGGGACAGGGAGGTACGAGCAGTACTTC
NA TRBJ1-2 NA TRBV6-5 CASSPFQGNYGYTF TGTGCCAGCTCTCCTTTTCAGGGGAACTATGGCTACACCTTC
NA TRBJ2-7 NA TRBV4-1 CASSQSGQDYEQYF TGCGCCAGCAGCCAATCAGGGCAGGACTACGAGCAGTACTTC
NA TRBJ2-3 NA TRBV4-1 CASSHGVAADTQYF TGCGCCAGCAGCCATGGAGTAGCGGCAGATACGCAGTATTTT